This TCR beta chain was recovered during a study of blood T cells in healthy people across ages. As regards this clonotype: Antigen specificity is unknown.

The CDR3 is 15 residues long. CDR1 SGDLS and CDR2 YYNGEE come from the germline V gene. Notes on the study in general: Versus aged donors, long-lived donors had higher diversity and more naive CD4+ cells. Age brought a roughly linear fall in TCR beta diversity measured per million T cells.

A second PCR of about 6 to 12 cycles used a sample-barcoded 5' primer and a J-beta primer mix. Each of the cDNA molecules was tagged by a template-switch adaptor with 12 random nucleotides. TCRdb ran MiXCR on the 5' RACE reads and lists one entry per CDR3 protein. The data contain 380,000 or so distinct CDR3 sequences, roughly half of them singletons. The chain uses TRBV9 and TRBJ2-4, with D possibly being TRBD1 or TRBD2 (5 bases each). The DNA end favors TRBJ2-7, so the J call may be wrong. The sample taken for sequencing was blood. This TCR was recovered from a man in his 60s in good health. The chain's CDR3 is CASSVGGDPRGEQYF. In DNA form, the CDR3 reads TGTGCCAGCAGCGTAGGAGGGGATCCCCGGGGCGAGCAGTACTTC.